This is a list of T cell receptor beta chains from one sample in a study of T cell repertoires in cytomegalovirus infection. TCRdb itself ran the reads through MiXCR, one entry per CDR3 protein. The table records approximately 89,000 distinct CDR3 sequences, 25% to 30% of them present only once. Their antigen targets remain unknown. The specimen was CD8+ T cells from cultured PBMCs, collected from culture after CMV antigen stimulation. The receptors shown here come from a human donor in good health (CMV status not recorded). Some clones in this sample may be carry-over from other donors' samples. Each CDR3 is given with its conserved first and last residue. The D gene is left open where the match is weak. Only some rows state a clone size, as once, few, many or a class for expanded clones.

d_gene	v_gene	j_gene	abundance	CDR3aa	CDR3nt
TRBD2	TRBV12-3/TRBV12-4	TRBJ2-1	NA	CASRGLAGTPDEQFF	TGTGCCAGTCGGGGACTAGCGGGAACTCCGGATGAGCAGTTCTTC
NA	TRBV4-1	TRBJ2-7	few	CASSQGGAGYEQYF	TGCGCCAGCAGCCAAGGGGGGGCCGGCTACGAGCAGTACTTC
NA	TRBV6-6	TRBJ1-2	few	CASSYTGADYGYTF	TGTGCCAGCAGTTACACGGGGGCGGACTATGGCTACACCTTC
NA	TRBV4-1	TRBJ1-1	many	CASSQQGIGEAFF	TGCGCCAGCAGCCAACAAGGTATTGGCGAAGCTTTCTTT
NA	TRBV4-1	TRBJ1-1	NA	CASSPGSGAVTEAFF	TGCGCCAGCAGCCCCGGCTCAGGGGCGGTCACTGAAGCTTTCTTT
NA	TRBV11-2	TRBJ2-3	many	CASSSSTGTDTQYF	TGTGCCAGCAGCTCCTCAACTGGCACAGATACGCAGTATTTT
TRBD1	TRBV6-5	TRBJ1-1	NA	CASSSQGGHTEAFF	TGTGCCAGCAGTTCCCAGGGGGGGCACACTGAAGCTTTCTTT
NA	TRBV7-8	TRBJ1-1	many	CASSSGVTEAFF	TGTGCCAGCAGCTCAGGGGTAACTGAAGCTTTCTTT
NA	TRBV5-1	TRBJ2-1	few	CASSTIRSSYNEQFF	TGCGCCAGCAGCACAATACGATCTAGTTACAATGAGCAGTTCTTC
NA	TRBV5-1	TRBJ2-2	few	CASSPRMGRNTGELFF	TGCGCCAGCAGCCCGAGGATGGGACGGAACACCGGGGAGCTGTTTTTT
TRBD1	TRBV7-8	TRBJ1-1	many	CASSQREGGVYTEAFF	TGTGCCAGCAGCCAGCGTGAAGGGGGCGTGTACACTGAAGCTTTCTTT
TRBD1	TRBV28	TRBJ2-5	few	CASSLSPGQAQETQYF	TGTGCCAGCAGTTTATCCCCGGGACAGGCCCAAGAGACCCAGTACTTC
NA	TRBV29-1	TRBJ1-2	many	CSVPEYGYTF	TGCAGCGTCCCTGAATATGGCTACACCTTC
NA	TRBV7-6	TRBJ1-1	few	CASSLAGAVNTEAFF	TGTGCCAGCAGCTTAGCAGGGGCGGTTAATACTGAAGCTTTCTTT
NA	TRBV11-2	TRBJ2-7	few	CASSRSYEQYF	TGTGCCAGCAGCCGTTCCTACGAGCAGTACTTC
NA	TRBV18	TRBJ2-7	many	CASSPGWAGLAYEQYF	TGTGCCAGCTCACCAGGTTGGGCAGGCCTAGCCTACGAGCAGTACTTC
TRBD1	TRBV7-9	TRBJ2-5	few	CASSSLETGVKETQYF	TGTGCCAGCAGCTCGCTTGAGACAGGGGTGAAAGAGACCCAGTACTTC
NA	TRBV9	TRBJ2-3	NA	CASSVAVTDTQYF	TGTGCCAGCAGCGTAGCCGTCACAGATACGCAGTATTTT
TRBD2	TRBV11-3	TRBJ2-1	few	CASSAPGAGGINEQFF	TGTGCCAGCAGCGCCCCGGGAGCGGGGGGGATCAATGAGCAGTTCTTC
NA	TRBV7-9	TRBJ2-3	few	CASSLERADTQYF	TGTGCCAGCAGCTTAGAGCGTGCAGATACGCAGTATTTT
TRBD1	TRBV6-1	TRBJ2-5	NA	CASSEFTGGALETQYF	TGTGCCAGCAGTGAATTTACAGGGGGCGCGTTGGAGACCCAGTACTTC
TRBD1	TRBV7-8	TRBJ1-5	NA	CASSLVGTGKDQPQHF	TGTGCCAGCAGCTTAGTTGGGACAGGGAAGGATCAGCCCCAGCATTTT
NA	TRBV28	TRBJ1-5	few	CASSPNPGSNQPQHF	TGTGCCAGCAGTCCCAACCCGGGAAGCAATCAGCCCCAGCATTTT
NA	TRBV19	TRBJ2-1	few	CASSMRGLDEQFF	TGTGCCAGTAGTATGAGGGGGTTGGATGAGCAGTTCTTC
NA	TRBV19	TRBJ1-2	many	CASSPASYGYTF	TGTGCCAGCTCCCCGGCGTCTTATGGCTACACCTTC
NA	TRBV28	TRBJ1-6	NA	CASSLPGTDSPLHF	TGTGCCAGCAGTTTACCAGGGACGGATTCACCCCTCCACTTT
NA	TRBV9	TRBJ1-1	few	CASSAGISTEAFF	TGTGCCAGCAGCGCCGGGATCAGCACTGAAGCTTTCTTT
NA	TRBV12-3/TRBV12-4	TRBJ1-1	NA	CASSFRTVMNTEAFF	TGTGCCAGCAGTTTTCGGACTGTAATGAACACTGAAGCTTTCTTT
NA	TRBV7-9	TRBJ2-7	few	CASSPVTGEAAYEQYF	TGTGCCAGCAGCCCCGTTACCGGGGAAGCGGCGTACGAGCAGTACTTC